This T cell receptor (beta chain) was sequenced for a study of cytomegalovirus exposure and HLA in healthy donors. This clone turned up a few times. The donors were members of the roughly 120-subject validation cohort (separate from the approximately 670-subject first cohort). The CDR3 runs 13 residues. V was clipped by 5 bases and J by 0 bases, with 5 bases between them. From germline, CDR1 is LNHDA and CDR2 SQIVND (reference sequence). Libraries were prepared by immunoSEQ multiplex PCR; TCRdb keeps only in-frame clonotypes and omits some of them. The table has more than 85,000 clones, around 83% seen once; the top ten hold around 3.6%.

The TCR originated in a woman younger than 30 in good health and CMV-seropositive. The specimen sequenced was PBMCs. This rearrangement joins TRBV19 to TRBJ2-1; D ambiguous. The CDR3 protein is CASSPYSYNEQFF. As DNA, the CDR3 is TGTGCCAGTAGTCCCTACTCCTACAATGAGCAGTTCTTC. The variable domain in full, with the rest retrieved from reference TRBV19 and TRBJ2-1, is DGGITQSPKYLFRKEGQNVTLSCEQNLNHDAMYWYRQDPGQGLRLIYYSQIVNDFQKGDIAEGYSVSREKKESFPLTVTSAQKNPTAFYLCASSPYSYNEQFFGPGTRLTVL.